The 30 T cell receptor beta chains below all came from one sample that was sequenced in a study of CD8+ T cells in alopecia areata. It was cDNA, reverse transcribed from extracted RNA, that served as the sequencing template. Using immunoSEQ multiplex PCR, the repertoire was profiled, and TCRdb retains in-frame clones only, with some absent. The repertoire holds some 170,000 clones, with approximately 53% as singletons. The treatment was: oral pan-JAK inhibitor, 5-10 mg twice daily. Specimen: CD8+ T cells sorted from blood, collected at week 24, from a patient treated with tofacitinib. The receptors were gathered from a human donor with alopecia areata.

The chain combines TRBV4-3 with TRBJ2-5, with no clear D. Between the trimmed V and J ends, which lost 0 bases and 4 bases, there was a span of 9 bases. The CDR3 runs 14 residues. CDR1 is LGHNA, CDR2 YSLEER, per germline. CDR3 region: CASSQDPNRETQYF. The CDR3 nucleotides are TGCGCCAGCAGCCAAGATCCTAACAGAGAGACCCAGTACTTC.

This clone was detected a few times. This chain links TRBV7-8 with TRBJ2-5, with TRBD2 matching over 7 bases. This CDR3 has 14 residues. Trimming at V came to 8 bases and at J to 0 bases, leaving 6 bases not matched to a gene. Germline CDR1 is SGHVS and CDR2 is FQNEAQ. The CDR3 region has the DNA TGTGCCAGCCCTGGGGGGGTGGACCAAGAGACCCAGTACTTC. Protein sequence: CASPGGVDQETQYF.

The rearrangement uses TRBV10-2 and TRBJ1-1; D gene ambiguous. V was pared by 3 bases and J by 9 bases, with 14 bases between. The CDR3 totals 13 residues. Germline V gives CDR1 WSHSY, CDR2 SAAADI. CDR3 DNA sequence: TGCGCCAGCAGTGACGGGATAGGTATGAAAGCTTTCTTT. It encodes CASSDGIGMKAFF.

The J gene is TRBJ1-6, the V gene TRBV2; D perhaps matches TRBD1 (5 bases). The V end lost 8 bases, the J end lost 10 bases, and 15 bases lay between the germline ends. The germline V gene has CDR1 SNHLY and CDR2 FYNNEI. The CDR3 sequence is 13 residues long. DNA for the CDR3: TGTGCCAGCTACAAGGGGATGGGGTCACCCCTCCACTTT. Translating it yields CASYKGMGSPLHF.

This chain connects TRBV30 to TRBJ1-1, with D possibly being TRBD1 (5 bases). The CDR3 contains 13 residues. Germline lookup yields CDR1 GTSNPN and CDR2 SVGIG (reference sequence). Between the trimmed V and J ends, which lost 0 bases and 3 bases, there was a span of 8 bases. The CDR3 DNA reads TGTGCCTGGAGTGTAGCCAGGGACACTGAAGCTTTCTTT. It is translated as CAWSVARDTEAFF.

This clone was picked up a small number of times. V usage is TRBV5-1 and J usage is TRBJ1-1; D is perhaps TRBD1 (6 bases). CDR1 is SGHRS and CDR2 is YFSETQ in the germline V gene. The CDR3 contains 14 residues. The ends were cut back, 4 bases at V and 3 bases at J, with 13 bases in the middle. CDR3 region: CASSPLPGDTEAFF. The CDR3 bases are TGCGCCAGCAGCCCCCTCCCAGGGGACACTGAAGCTTTCTTT.

The chain employs TRBV2 and TRBJ1-2; the D gene is possibly TRBD1 (6 bases). The CDR3 runs 11 residues. Germline V lookup: CDR1 SNHLY, CDR2 FYNNEI. V shed 11 bases and J shed 7 bases, with 14 bases lying between them. The CDR3 here is CAVLRTAGYTF. The DNA of the CDR3 is TGTGCCGTTCTGAGGACAGCTGGCTACACCTTC.

This clone was counted a single time. V gene TRBV27 combines with J gene TRBJ2-1; D call uncertain. The germline V gene has CDR1 MNHEY and CDR2 SMNVEV (reference sequence). The V end lost 5 bases, the J end lost 10 bases, and 9 bases lay between the germline ends. The CDR3 sequence is 11 residues long. CDR3 residues: CASSHGGEQFF. The CDR3 region has the DNA TGTGCCAGCAGTCACGGTGGGGAGCAGTTCTTC.

The chain has TRBV11-2 and TRBJ2-2, with D tentatively TRBD2 (6 bases). Deletions cut 0 bases from V and 8 bases from J, with 16 bases between. The germline V gene has CDR1 SGHAT and CDR2 FQNNGV. The CDR3 is made up of 16 amino acids. The CDR3: CASSLESSGLPGELFF. CDR3 bases: TGTGCCAGCAGCTTAGAATCCAGCGGACTACCTGGGGAGCTGTTTTTT.

The chain recombines TRBV19 with TRBJ2-7, with D possibly TRBD1 on 6 matching bases. V gave up 5 bases and J gave up 0 bases, with 14 bases separating them. The CDR3 covers 15 residues. The germline V gene has CDR1 LNHDA and CDR2 SQIVND (reference sequence). This chain's CDR3 is CASSPNRDTSYEQYF. The CDR3 nucleotides read TGTGCCAGTAGTCCAAACAGGGACACCTCCTACGAGCAGTACTTC. The whole variable domain, remainder taken from reference TRBV19 and TRBJ2-7, is DGGITQSPKYLFRKEGQNVTLSCEQNLNHDAMYWYRQDPGQGLRLIYYSQIVNDFQKGDIAEGYSVSREKKESFPLTVTSAQKNPTAFYLCASSPNRDTSYEQYFGPGTRLTVT.

The CDR3 region has the DNA TGTGCCAGCAGCTTAGTTCGCGGGCGGACCTCTAGCACAGATACGCAGTATTTT. This gives the protein CASSLVRGRTSSTDTQYF. This chain uses TRBV7-8 with TRBJ2-3; maybe TRBD2 (5 bases). The CDR3 sequence is 18 residues long. Germline V CDR1 and CDR2: SGHVS, FQNEAQ. The ends were cut back, 1 base at V and 0 bases at J, with 17 bases in the middle.

J is TRBJ1-6 and V is TRBV13; D remains ambiguous. The CDR3 is 14 residues long. Trimming left V 4 bases short and J 5 bases short, with 9 bases between. CDR1 and CDR2 from the germline V gene are PRHDT and FYEKMQ (reference sequence). CDR3 residues: CASSSTENNSPLHF. DNA of the CDR3: TGTGCCAGCAGCTCAACAGAGAATAATTCACCCCTCCACTTT.

This rearrangement joins TRBV27 to TRBJ2-7; D is perhaps TRBD2 (6 bases). Trimming stripped 4 bases from V and 7 bases from J, with 17 bases between. Germline values: CDR1 MNHEY, CDR2 SMNVEV (reference sequence). The CDR3 spans 14 residues. CDR3 sequence (DNA): TGTGCCAGCAGTTCGGGAGCTGCGCTGTGGGAGCAGTACTTC. Encoded protein: CASSSGAALWEQYF.

CDR3 sequence reads: CAWIAGGNYGYTF. DNA for the CDR3: TGTGCCTGGATAGCAGGGGGAAACTATGGCTACACCTTC. The chain joins TRBV30 to TRBJ1-2; 7 positions agree with TRBD1. This CDR3 has 13 amino acids. With V trimmed by 4 bases and J by 2 bases, 4 bases remained unmatched. Per germline, CDR1 GTSNPN and CDR2 SVGIG (reference sequence).

The sample holds a few counts of this clone. The chain carries TRBV13 and TRBJ2-1, with 7 nucleotides matching TRBD1. The CDR3 spans 13 residues. Trimming cost V 4 bases and J 7 bases; bases outside gene matches: 4. In germline, CDR1 is PRHDT, CDR2 FYEKMQ (reference sequence). The CDR3 spells CASSSLQGNEQFF. The DNA for the CDR3 is TGTGCCAGCAGCTCGCTACAGGGGAATGAGCAGTTCTTC. The entire variable domain, with the rest obtained from reference TRBV13 and TRBJ2-1, is as follows: AAGVIQSPRHLIKEKRETATLKCYPIPRHDTVYWYQQGPGQDPQFLISFYEKMQSDKGSIPDRFSAQQFSDYHSELNMSSLELGDSALYFCASSSLQGNEQFFGPGTRLTVL.

The chain uses TRBV19 and TRBJ2-7, with 14 bases identical to TRBD2. The CDR3 is 15 residues long. From germline, CDR1 is LNHDA and CDR2 SQIVND (reference sequence). V dropped 4 bases and J dropped 4; count of bases not matched to a gene: 3. The CDR3 sequence is CASSTGTSGGYEQYF. CDR3 DNA sequence: TGTGCCAGTAGTACCGGGACTAGCGGGGGTTACGAGCAGTACTTC.

V gene TRBV7-9 combines with J gene TRBJ2-5; weak D call: TRBD1 (5 bases). The DNA end is more similar to TRBJ2-7, so the J call may be wrong. The CDR3 contains 13 residues. Germline values: CDR1 SEHNR, CDR2 FQNEAQ (reference sequence). As DNA, the CDR3 is TGTGCCAGCAGGTCGACAGCCACCTACGAGCAGTACTTC. This gives the protein CASRSTATYEQYF.

This clone was seen more than once but under ten times. The chain links TRBV29-1 to TRBJ2-1, with D possibly called TRBD1 or TRBD2 (5 bases each). Trimming took 3 bases from V and 4 from J, leaving 13 bases between them. This CDR3 contains 14 residues. Per germline, CDR1 SQVTM and CDR2 ANQGSEA. This CDR3 is CSVDWGRGYNEQFF. The CDR3 DNA is TGCAGCGTTGATTGGGGACGGGGTTACAATGAGCAGTTCTTC.

This chain uses TRBV27 with TRBJ2-1; 10 bases are shared with TRBD2. The CDR3 runs to 15 residues. V shed 3 bases and J 2 bases; nucleotides not matched to a gene: 1. Per germline, CDR1 MNHEY and CDR2 SMNVEV (reference sequence). The CDR3 nucleotides read TGTGCCAGCAGTTTTCTAGCGGGGGCCTACAATGAGCAGTTCTTC. As protein: CASSFLAGAYNEQFF.

In its sample, this clone was seen a few times. The genes are TRBV30 and TRBJ2-1; 10 nucleotides line up with TRBD2. Germline CDR1 reads GTSNPN; CDR2 reads SVGIG (reference sequence). The CDR3 is 19 amino acids. After removal of 2 bases from V and 0 bases from J, the junction contained 13 bases not matched to a gene. This chain's CDR3 is CAWSSRLAGARSSYNEQFF. The CDR3 DNA follows: TGTGCCTGGAGTTCAAGGCTAGCGGGGGCCAGGAGCTCCTACAATGAGCAGTTCTTC.

The chain uses TRBV4-3 and TRBJ2-1, with D tentatively TRBD1 (5 bases). This CDR3 contains 15 residues. Trimming took off 0 bases at V and 8 bases at J, with 14 bases between the two ends. CDR1 LGHNA and CDR2 YSLEER come from the germline V gene. The DNA of the CDR3 is TGCGCCAGCAGCCAAGATAGTCAGGGTGCGGATGAGCAGTTCTTC. This encodes CASSQDSQGADEQFF.

This chain uses TRBV29-1 with TRBJ1-5, with 7 bases identical to TRBD1. The CDR3 length is 13 residues. The V gene end was trimmed by 6 bases and the J gene end by 4 bases; junction bases not matched to a gene: 6. Looked up from germline, CDR1 is SQVTM and CDR2 is ANQGSEA. The chain's CDR3 is CSVLTGSNQPQHF. The CDR3, as DNA: TGCAGCGTGCTGACAGGGTCTAATCAGCCCCAGCATTTT.

This rearrangement joins TRBV29-1 to TRBJ2-7; D not resolved. Germline CDR1 is SQVTM and CDR2 is ANQGSEA. The CDR3 runs to 13 residues. Deletions cut 4 bases from V and 3 bases from J, with 13 bases between. CDR3 nucleotide sequence: TGCAGCGTTGTAACCTCCGTCCTCTACGAGCAGTACTTC. It codes for CSVVTSVLYEQYF.

This clone has only a few counts. The chain is built from TRBV4-2 and TRBJ2-3; D possibly uses TRBD1 or TRBD2 (5 bases each). The CDR3 covers 17 residues. V was pared by 0 bases and J by 4 bases, with 17 bases between. Germline CDR1 is LGHNA and CDR2 is YNFKEQ. CDR3 amino acids: CASSQDVGPQVADTQYF. CDR3 bases: TGTGCCAGCAGCCAAGATGTGGGACCACAAGTGGCAGATACGCAGTATTTT.

This chain connects TRBV7-6 to TRBJ2-3; TRBD2 agrees at 11 bases. Per the germline V gene, CDR1 is SGHVS and CDR2 is FNYEAQ. With V trimmed by 3 bases and J by 2 bases, 1 base remained unmatched. The CDR3 covers 15 residues. This chain's CDR3 is CASSFSGGDTDTQYF. CDR3 coding DNA: TGTGCCAGCAGCTTTAGCGGGGGGGACACAGATACGCAGTATTTT.

The chain is built from TRBV30 and TRBJ2-5, with D possibly TRBD1 on 6 matching bases. V lost 4 bases to trimming and J lost 5 bases, with 14 bases between them. Germline loops: CDR1 GTSNPN, CDR2 SVGIG (reference sequence). The CDR3 runs 13 residues. The DNA of the CDR3 is TGTGCCTGGACTGGGGGCGAGACGGAGACCCAGTACTTC. Amino acids: CAWTGGETETQYF.

The chain joins TRBV9 to TRBJ1-1, with no clear D. CDR3 length equals 12 residues. V shed 3 bases and J shed 1 base, with 4 bases lying between them. Germline loops: CDR1 SGDLS, CDR2 YYNGEE. The CDR3 DNA reads as TGTGCCAGCAGCGGAGAGAACACTGAAGCTTTCTTT. Translation gives CASSGENTEAFF.

This clone was picked up a small number of times. At one end the junction does not follow the germline gene, possibly because of a read error. V gene TRBV15 combines with J gene TRBJ1-2; no reliable D call. The CDR3 has 14 residues. Looked up from germline, CDR1 is LNHNV and CDR2 is YYDKDF (reference sequence). The CDR3 nucleotides read TGTGCCACCAGCAGAGATGCGGGTAACTTTGGCTACACCTTC. Protein sequence: CATSRDAGNFGYTF.

This clone was observed a handful of times. V usage is TRBV7-6 and J usage is TRBJ2-7, with 10 bases fitting TRBD2. Germline loops: CDR1 SGHVS, CDR2 FNYEAQ. The CDR3 spans 15 residues. Trimming removed 1 base from V and 1 base from J; junction bases left unmatched: 1. The CDR3 DNA reads as TGTGCCAGCAGCTTAGGTAGCGGGGGGTCCTACGAGCAGTACTTC. Its protein product is CASSLGSGGSYEQYF. Full variable domain (rest looked up from reference TRBV7-6 and TRBJ2-7): GAGVSQSPRYKVTKRGQDVALRCDPISGHVSLYWYRQALGQGPEFLTYFNYEAQQDKSGLPNDRFSAERPEGSISTLTIQRTEQRDSAMYRCASSLGSGGSYEQYFGPGTRLTVT.

The chain employs TRBV9 and TRBJ1-2; no reliable D call. The CDR3 consists of 16 residues. Germline assignment: CDR1 SGDLS and CDR2 YYNGEE. Trimming removed 0 bases from V and 5 bases from J, with 17 bases in between. CDR3 DNA: TGTGCCAGCAGCGTAGAAATGGACGCATTGGGTTATGGCTACACCTTC. Its protein product is CASSVEMDALGYGYTF.